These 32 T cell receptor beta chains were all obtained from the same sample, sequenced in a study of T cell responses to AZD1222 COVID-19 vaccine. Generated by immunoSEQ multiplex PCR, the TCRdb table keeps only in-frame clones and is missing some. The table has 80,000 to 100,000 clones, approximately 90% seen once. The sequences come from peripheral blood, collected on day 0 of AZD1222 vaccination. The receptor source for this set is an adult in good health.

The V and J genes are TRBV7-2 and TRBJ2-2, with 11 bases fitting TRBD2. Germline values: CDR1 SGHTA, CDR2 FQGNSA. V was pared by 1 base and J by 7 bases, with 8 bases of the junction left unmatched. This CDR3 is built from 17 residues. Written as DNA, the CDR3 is TGTGCCAGCAGCTTAGATAGCGGGGGGGCCCGGATCGGGGAGCTGTTTTTT. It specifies CASSLDSGGARIGELFF.

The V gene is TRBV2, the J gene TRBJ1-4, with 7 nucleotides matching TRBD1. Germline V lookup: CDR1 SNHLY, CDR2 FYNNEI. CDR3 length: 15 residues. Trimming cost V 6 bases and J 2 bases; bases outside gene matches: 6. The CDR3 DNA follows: TGTGCCAGCAGACTAAGGACAGGCACTAATGAAAAACTGTTTTTT. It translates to CASRLRTGTNEKLFF.

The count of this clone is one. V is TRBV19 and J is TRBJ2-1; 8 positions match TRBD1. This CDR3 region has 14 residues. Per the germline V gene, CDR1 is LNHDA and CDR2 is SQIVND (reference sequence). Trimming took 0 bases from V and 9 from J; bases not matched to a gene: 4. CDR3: CASSIETGAGEQFF. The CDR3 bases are TGTGCCAGTAGTATAGAGACAGGGGCAGGTGAGCAGTTCTTC.

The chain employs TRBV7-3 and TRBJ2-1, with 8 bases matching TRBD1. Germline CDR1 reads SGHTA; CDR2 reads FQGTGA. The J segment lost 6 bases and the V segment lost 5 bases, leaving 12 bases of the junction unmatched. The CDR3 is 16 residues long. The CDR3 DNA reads TGTGCCAGCAGCGCCTGGACAGGGTACGGGGGCAATGAGCAGTTCTTC. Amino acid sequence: CASSAWTGYGGNEQFF. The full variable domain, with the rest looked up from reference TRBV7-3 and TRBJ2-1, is GAGVSQTPSNKVTEKGKYVELRCDPISGHTALYWYRQSLGQGPEFLIYFQGTGAADDSGLPNDRFFAVRPEGSVSTLKIQRTERGDSAVYLCASSAWTGYGGNEQFFGPGTRLTVL.

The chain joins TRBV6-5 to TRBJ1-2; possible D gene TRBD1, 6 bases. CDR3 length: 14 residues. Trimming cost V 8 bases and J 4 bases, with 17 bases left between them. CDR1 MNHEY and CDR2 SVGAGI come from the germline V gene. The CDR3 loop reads CASSGAGPPYGYTF. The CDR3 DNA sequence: TGTGCCAGCTCAGGGGCAGGCCCCCCCTATGGCTACACCTTC.

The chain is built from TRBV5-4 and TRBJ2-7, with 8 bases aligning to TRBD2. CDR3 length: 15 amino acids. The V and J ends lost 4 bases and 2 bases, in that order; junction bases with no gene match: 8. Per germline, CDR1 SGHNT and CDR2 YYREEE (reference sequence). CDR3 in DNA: TGTGCCAGCAGCCAGCCTACTAGCGGACCCTACGAGCAGTACTTC. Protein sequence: CASSQPTSGPYEQYF.

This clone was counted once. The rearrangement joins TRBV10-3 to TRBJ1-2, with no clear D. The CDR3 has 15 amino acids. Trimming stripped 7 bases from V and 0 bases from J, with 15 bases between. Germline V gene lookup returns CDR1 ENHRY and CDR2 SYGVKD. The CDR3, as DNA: TGTGCCATCAACCCGGGCTTAAGTACTAACTATGGCTACACCTTC. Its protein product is CAINPGLSTNYGYTF.

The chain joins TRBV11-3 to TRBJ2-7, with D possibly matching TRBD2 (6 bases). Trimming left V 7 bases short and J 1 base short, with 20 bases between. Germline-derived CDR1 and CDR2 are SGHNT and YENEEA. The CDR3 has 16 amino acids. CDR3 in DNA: TGTGCCAGCATCTACTATCCCCGGGACTGTTCCTACGAGCAGTACTTC. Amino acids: CASIYYPRDCSYEQYF.

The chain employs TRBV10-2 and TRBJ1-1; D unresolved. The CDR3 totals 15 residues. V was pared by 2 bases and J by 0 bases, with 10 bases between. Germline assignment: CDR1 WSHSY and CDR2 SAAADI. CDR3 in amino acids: CASSEINRMNTEAFF. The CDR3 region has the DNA TGCGCCAGCAGTGAGATTAACAGAATGAACACTGAAGCTTTCTTT.

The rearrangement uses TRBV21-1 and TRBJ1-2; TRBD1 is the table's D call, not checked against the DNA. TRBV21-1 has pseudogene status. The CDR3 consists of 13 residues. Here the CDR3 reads CAGRATGDYGYTF. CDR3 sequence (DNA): TGTGCCGGCCGGGCCACAGGGGACTATGGCTACACCTTC.

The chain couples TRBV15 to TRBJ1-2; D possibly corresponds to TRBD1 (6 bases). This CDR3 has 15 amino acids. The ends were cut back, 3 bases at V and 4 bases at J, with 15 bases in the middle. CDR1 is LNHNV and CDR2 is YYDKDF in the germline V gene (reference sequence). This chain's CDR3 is CATSSSGGGGYGYTF. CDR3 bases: TGTGCCACCAGCAGTTCCGGTGGGGGCGGCTATGGCTACACCTTC.

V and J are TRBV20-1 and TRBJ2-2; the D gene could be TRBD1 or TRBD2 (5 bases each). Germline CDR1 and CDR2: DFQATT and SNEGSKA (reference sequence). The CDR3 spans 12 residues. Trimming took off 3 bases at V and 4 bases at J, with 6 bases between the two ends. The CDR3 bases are TGCAGTGCTAGTGGGACCACCGGGGAGCTGTTTTTT. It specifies CSASGTTGELFF.

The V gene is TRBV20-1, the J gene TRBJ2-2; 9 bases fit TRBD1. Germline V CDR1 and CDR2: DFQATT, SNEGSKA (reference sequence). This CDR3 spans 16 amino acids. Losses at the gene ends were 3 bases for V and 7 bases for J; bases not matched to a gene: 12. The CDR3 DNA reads TGCAGTGCTAGTGGGGACAGGGCGAGGTTCGGCGGGGAGCTGTTTTTT. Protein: CSASGDRARFGGELFF.

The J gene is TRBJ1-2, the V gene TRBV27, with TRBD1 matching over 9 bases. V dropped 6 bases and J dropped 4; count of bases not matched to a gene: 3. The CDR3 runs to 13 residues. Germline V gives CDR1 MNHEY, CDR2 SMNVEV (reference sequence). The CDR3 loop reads CASRRQGGYGYTF. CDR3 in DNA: TGTGCCAGCAGACGACAGGGGGGCTATGGCTACACCTTC.

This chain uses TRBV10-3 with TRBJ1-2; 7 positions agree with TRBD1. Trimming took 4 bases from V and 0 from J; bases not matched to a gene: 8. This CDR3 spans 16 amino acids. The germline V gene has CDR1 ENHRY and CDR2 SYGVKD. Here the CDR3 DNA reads TGTGCCATCAGTGTTAGGCAGGGGGATTCTAACTATGGCTACACCTTC. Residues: CAISVRQGDSNYGYTF.

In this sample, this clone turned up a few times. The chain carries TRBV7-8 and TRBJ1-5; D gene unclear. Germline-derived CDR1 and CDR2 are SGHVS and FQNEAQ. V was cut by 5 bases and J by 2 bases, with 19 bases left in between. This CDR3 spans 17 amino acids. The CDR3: CASSLLTDIFRNQPQHF. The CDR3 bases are TGTGCCAGCAGCCTTCTCACAGACATTTTCCGCAATCAGCCCCAGCATTTT. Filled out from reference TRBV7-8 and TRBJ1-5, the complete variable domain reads GAGVSQSPRYKVAKRGQDVALRCDPISGHVSLFWYQQALGQGPEFLTYFQNEAQLDKSGLPSDRFFAERPEGSVSTLKIQRTQQEDSAVYLCASSLLTDIFRNQPQHFGDGTRLSIL.

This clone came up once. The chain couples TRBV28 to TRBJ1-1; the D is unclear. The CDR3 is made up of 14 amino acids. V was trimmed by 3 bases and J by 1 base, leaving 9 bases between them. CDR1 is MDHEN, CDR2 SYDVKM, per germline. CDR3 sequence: CASSFMAENTEAFF. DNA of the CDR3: TGTGCCAGCAGTTTCATGGCGGAGAACACTGAAGCTTTCTTT.

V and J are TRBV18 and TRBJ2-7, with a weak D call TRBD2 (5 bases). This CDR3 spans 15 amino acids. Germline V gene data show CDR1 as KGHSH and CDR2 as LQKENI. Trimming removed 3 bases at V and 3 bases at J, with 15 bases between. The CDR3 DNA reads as TGTGCCAGCTCACCCTTGACGGGGTTGGGCTACGAGCAGTACTTC. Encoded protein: CASSPLTGLGYEQYF.

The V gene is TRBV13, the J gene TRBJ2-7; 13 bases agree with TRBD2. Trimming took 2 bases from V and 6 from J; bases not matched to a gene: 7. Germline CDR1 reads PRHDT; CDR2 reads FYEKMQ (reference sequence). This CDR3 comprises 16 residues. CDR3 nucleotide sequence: TGTGCCAGCAGCTTACCGGGGACTAGCGGGGCCCGCGAGCAGTACTTC. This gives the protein CASSLPGTSGAREQYF.

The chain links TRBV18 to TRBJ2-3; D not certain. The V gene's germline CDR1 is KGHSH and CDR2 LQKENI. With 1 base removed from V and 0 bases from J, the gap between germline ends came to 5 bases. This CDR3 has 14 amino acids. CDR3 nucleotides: TGTGCCAGCTCACCACTACCTAGCACAGATACGCAGTATTTT. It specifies CASSPLPSTDTQYF.

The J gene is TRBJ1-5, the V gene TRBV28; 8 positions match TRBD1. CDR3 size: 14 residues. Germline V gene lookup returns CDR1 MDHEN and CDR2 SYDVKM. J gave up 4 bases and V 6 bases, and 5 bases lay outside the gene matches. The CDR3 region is CASRRTGGNQPQHF. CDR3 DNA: TGTGCCAGCAGGCGAACAGGGGGGAATCAGCCCCAGCATTTT.

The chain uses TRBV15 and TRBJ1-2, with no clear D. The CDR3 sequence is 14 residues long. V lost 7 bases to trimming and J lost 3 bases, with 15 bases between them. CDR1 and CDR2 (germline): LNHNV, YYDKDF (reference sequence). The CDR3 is CATTNQNRDYGYTF. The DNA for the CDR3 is TGTGCCACCACCAACCAGAATAGGGACTATGGCTACACCTTC.

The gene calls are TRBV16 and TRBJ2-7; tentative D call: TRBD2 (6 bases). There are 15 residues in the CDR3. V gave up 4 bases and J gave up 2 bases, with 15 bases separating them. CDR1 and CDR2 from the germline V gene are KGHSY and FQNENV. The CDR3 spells CASSPLGGITYEQYF. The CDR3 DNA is TGTGCCAGCAGCCCCTTGGGAGGTATCACCTACGAGCAGTACTTC.

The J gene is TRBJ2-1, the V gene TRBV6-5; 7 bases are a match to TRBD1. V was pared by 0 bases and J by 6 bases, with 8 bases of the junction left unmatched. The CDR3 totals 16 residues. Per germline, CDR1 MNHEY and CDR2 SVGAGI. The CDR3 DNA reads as TGTGCCAGCAGTTACTCAGGGGGCTCTGGTCTCAATGAGCAGTTCTTC. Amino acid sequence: CASSYSGGSGLNEQFF.

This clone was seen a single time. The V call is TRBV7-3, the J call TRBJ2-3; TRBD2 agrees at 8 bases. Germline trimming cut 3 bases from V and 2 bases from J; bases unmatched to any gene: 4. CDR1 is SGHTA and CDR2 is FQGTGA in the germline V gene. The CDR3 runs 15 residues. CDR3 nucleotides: TGTGCCAGCAGCTTGGTGCGGGGGGACACAGATACGCAGTATTTT. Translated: CASSLVRGDTDTQYF. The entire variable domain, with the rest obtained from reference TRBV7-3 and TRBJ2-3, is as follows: GAGVSQTPSNKVTEKGKYVELRCDPISGHTALYWYRQSLGQGPEFLIYFQGTGAADDSGLPNDRFFAVRPEGSVSTLKIQRTERGDSAVYLCASSLVRGDTDTQYFGPGTRLTVL.

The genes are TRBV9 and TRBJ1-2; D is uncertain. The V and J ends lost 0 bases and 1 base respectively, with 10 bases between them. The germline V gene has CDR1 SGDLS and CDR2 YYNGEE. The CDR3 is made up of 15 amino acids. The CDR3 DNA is TGTGCCAGCAGCGTAGGGGTCGGCGGTAACTATGGCTACACCTTC. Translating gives CASSVGVGGNYGYTF.

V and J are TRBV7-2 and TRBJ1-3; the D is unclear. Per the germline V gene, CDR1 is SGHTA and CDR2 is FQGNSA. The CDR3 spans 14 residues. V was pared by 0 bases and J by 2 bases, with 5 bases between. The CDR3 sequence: CASSLAGTGNTIYF. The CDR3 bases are TGTGCCAGCAGCTTAGCAGGGACTGGAAACACCATATATTTT.

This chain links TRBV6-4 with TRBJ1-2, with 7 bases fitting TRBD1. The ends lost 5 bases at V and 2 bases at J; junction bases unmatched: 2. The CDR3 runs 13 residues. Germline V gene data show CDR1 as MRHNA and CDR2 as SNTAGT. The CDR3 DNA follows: TGTGCCAGCAGTCAGGGACAGAACTATGGCTACACCTTC. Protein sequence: CASSQGQNYGYTF.

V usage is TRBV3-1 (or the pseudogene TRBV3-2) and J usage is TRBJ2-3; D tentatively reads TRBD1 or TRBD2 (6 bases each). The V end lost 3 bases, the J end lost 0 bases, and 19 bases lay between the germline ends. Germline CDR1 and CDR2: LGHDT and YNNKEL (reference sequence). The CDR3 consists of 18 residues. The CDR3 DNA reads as TGTGCCAGCAGCCATCCCGTTAAGGGGGGCCTTAGCACAGATACGCAGTATTTT. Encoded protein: CASSHPVKGGLSTDTQYF.

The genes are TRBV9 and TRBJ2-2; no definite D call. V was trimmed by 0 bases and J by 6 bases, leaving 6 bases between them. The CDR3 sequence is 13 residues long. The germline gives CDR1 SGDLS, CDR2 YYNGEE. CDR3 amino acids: CASSVGVAGELFF. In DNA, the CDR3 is TGTGCCAGCAGCGTAGGGGTGGCCGGGGAGCTGTTTTTT.

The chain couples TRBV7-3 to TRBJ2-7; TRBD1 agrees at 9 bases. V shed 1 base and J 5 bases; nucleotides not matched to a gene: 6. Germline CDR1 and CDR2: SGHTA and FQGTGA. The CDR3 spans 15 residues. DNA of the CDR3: TGTGCCAGCAGCTTAAGCCCCGGACAGGGGCACGAGCAGTACTTC. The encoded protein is CASSLSPGQGHEQYF.

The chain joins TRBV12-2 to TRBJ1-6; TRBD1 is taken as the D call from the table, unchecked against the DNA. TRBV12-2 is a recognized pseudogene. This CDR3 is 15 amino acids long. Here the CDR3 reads CATQDRGRSNSPLHF. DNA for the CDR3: TGTGCAACTCAAGACAGGGGGCGGTCGAATTCACCCCTCCACTTT.